What follows describes a single T cell receptor (beta chain). Methods used by the authors: The authors estimated nucleated cell counts from reference gene primer amplification. Sequenced by immunoSEQ multiplex PCR; TCRdb stores in-frame clones only, minus some. V, J and clone size derive from that table, while D and trimming were established from the DNA sequence. The table has around 74,000 clones, roughly nine tenths seen once. The data derive from a study of blood T cell repertoires in COVID-19. At the level of the study: PBMCs, B-cell-depleted T cells, or T cells were the source of the cDNA or gDNA that made up the material.

The V and J ends lost 0 bases and 2 bases respectively, with 8 bases between them. Per the germline V gene, CDR1 is LGHNA and CDR2 is YSLEER. There are 15 residues in the CDR3. The sequence was collected from a woman older than 75 with active or convalescent COVID-19. The rearrangement links TRBV4-3 to TRBJ1-5; no reliable D call. Sequencing was done on a sample of peripheral blood. The CDR3 nucleotides read TGCGCCAGCAGCCAAGATTTGGGAGGCAATCAGCCCCAGCATTTT. Protein product: CASSQDLGGNQPQHF.